A selection of T cell receptor beta chains follows, all from one sample in a study of PD-1 and CTLA-4 blockade in melanoma. The assay was immunoSEQ multiplex PCR, and TCRdb's table has in-frame clones only and misses some. In the table there are 31,000 or so clones, about 88% of which are singletons. Sequencing was performed on CD8+ T cells from peripheral blood, taken from a patient given anti-PD-1 treatment. The origin of the receptors is a human donor with melanoma. The CDR3 runs from the conserved cysteine through the conserved F or W.

v_gene	j_gene	CDR3aa
TRBV6-5	TRBJ2-7	CASSPGPAAYEQYF
TRBV5-8	TRBJ2-3	CASSLGQGSTDTQYF
TRBV28	TRBJ1-1	CASSSVATGEDEAFF
TRBV6-2/TRBV6-3	TRBJ2-3	CASSLAGLTDTQYF
TRBV27	TRBJ1-2	CASSSPSMGRGGNGYTF
TRBV4-1	TRBJ2-2	CASSHKAGGPFNTGELFF
TRBV28	TRBJ1-1	CASRGGDTEAFF
TRBV7-9	TRBJ2-5	CASSLVEGWGETQYF
TRBV19	TRBJ2-6	CASSIPLDSGANVLTF
TRBV28	TRBJ2-1	CASNPRTGSSYNEQFF